This record concerns one T cell receptor beta chain sequence. Its antigen remains unidentified. Sequenced by immunoSEQ multiplex PCR; TCRdb stores in-frame clones only, minus some. The sample consists of approximately 110,000 clones, around 89% of them appearing once. This record belongs to a study of T cell responses to AZD1222 COVID-19 vaccine. General study results and limits: Researchers took repertoire samples only after the peak T cell response had come. Spike was spanned by vaccine-associated CD4 TCRs, with dominance at 160-218 and 743-854. Nearly half of spike-specific TCRs reportedly target unmutated variant regions.

In germline, CDR1 is GTSNPN, CDR2 SVGIG (reference sequence). This CDR3 is built from 16 residues. V lost 2 bases, J lost 0 bases, and 16 bases lay in between. The receptor was derived from an adult in good health. The genes are TRBV30 and TRBJ1-1; the D gene is possibly TRBD1 (6 bases). The starting material was peripheral blood, obtained on day 0 of AZD1222 vaccination. CDR3 nucleotides: TGTGCCTGGAGTCGGCGGGGGCTGGGGGTGAACACTGAAGCTTTCTTT. This encodes CAWSRRGLGVNTEAFF.